This T cell receptor beta chain is from a study of control samples from healthy donors and cancer patients (dated by TCRdb to 2020 to 2021). Preparation of the library involved the immunoSEQ multiplex PCR assay. TCRdb provides this immuneACCESS table in a form limited to in-frame rearrangements. Some clones are lacking; in checked studies, under half of them reflect an unresolved V gene, and why the rest are absent is not known. Across this sample there are 170,000 or so clones, with over 85% seen only once. In total, the top ten clones hold 1.4% of the sample. A remark on this clone: Its cognate antigen has yet to be identified. No much larger clone exists at a distance of one base, and base qualities are not known.

From a lookup of the germline V gene, CDR1 and CDR2 are MDHEN and SYDVKM. A distance of 12 bases separates the germline ends of V and J, which lose 5 bases and 5 bases respectively. Its CDR3 holds 13 amino acids, cysteine through phenylalanine. Kept here is only the CDR3 DNA, which spans 39 bases and is read in frame from base 1. The receptor chain draws on TRBV28 and TRBJ1-1, with the identity of the D gene unclear. The sequenced sample consisted of blood. The source is a man under 40 in good health. The CDR3: CASSQAGRTEAFF. The nucleotides are TGTGCCAGCAGTCAAGCGGGTAGGACTGAAGCTTTCTTT.